Each of the 14 T cell receptor beta chains below was sequenced from the same sample in a study of Ad26.COV2.S vaccination and SARS-CoV-2 variants. Using immunoSEQ multiplex PCR, the repertoire was profiled, and TCRdb retains in-frame clones only, with some absent. This sample has around 450,000 clones, with approximately 90% found just once. Treatment here: 15 to 20 received Ad26.COV2.S at low or high dose, single or two shots; about 5 received placebo; per-sample allocation not given. The samples date from day 63 after the first vaccine or placebo injection. This material consisted of peripheral blood, taken in a trial of Ad26.COV2.S vaccine versus placebo. The source is a person aged 18 to 65 who received the Ad26.COV2.S COVID-19 vaccine or a placebo.

As for this clone: Other DNA sequences in this sample translate to the same CDR3. The genes are TRBV7-9 and TRBJ2-7; D gene unclear. The CDR3 has 13 residues. CDR1 and CDR2 from the germline V gene are SEHNR and FQNEAQ (reference sequence). V shed 3 bases and J shed 0 bases, with 6 bases lying between them. DNA for the CDR3: TGTGCCAGCAGCTTGGCTAGCTCCTACGAGCAGTACTTC. Translation: CASSLASSYEQYF.

The chain couples TRBV2 to TRBJ2-3, with 8 bases that match TRBD1. The CDR3 runs 14 residues. Germline CDR1 reads SNHLY; CDR2 reads FYNNEI. The J segment lost 4 bases and the V segment lost 5 bases, leaving 5 bases of the junction unmatched. The CDR3 loop is CASSFQGAADTQYF. The DNA for the CDR3 is TGTGCCAGCAGTTTTCAGGGGGCCGCAGATACGCAGTATTTT.

The chain employs TRBV4-1 and TRBJ2-3; unclear D gene. CDR3 size: 12 residues. In germline, CDR1 is MGHRA, CDR2 YSYEKL. V gave up 0 bases and J gave up 12 bases, with 10 bases separating them. The CDR3 loop is CASSQDEAFQYF. The CDR3 DNA follows: TGCGCCAGCAGCCAAGACGAAGCGTTCCAGTATTTT.

The genes are TRBV5-4 and TRBJ2-5; D is uncertain. The CDR3 length is 16 residues. Deletions cut 4 bases from V and 1 base from J, with 17 bases between. Germline lookup yields CDR1 SGHNT and CDR2 YYREEE (reference sequence). CDR3 nucleotides: TGTGCCAGCAGCCTTGAAATTGGCAGGAGCCAAGAGACCCAGTACTTC. The encoded protein is CASSLEIGRSQETQYF.

This chain links TRBV3-1 (or the pseudogene TRBV3-2) with TRBJ1-1; tentative D call: TRBD1 (5 bases). This CDR3 contains 12 residues. Germline CDR1 LGHDT, CDR2 YNNKEL (reference sequence). Trimming stripped 0 bases from V and 8 bases from J, with 7 bases between. This CDR3 reads CASSQDNREAFF. The CDR3 DNA reads as TGTGCCAGCAGCCAAGATAACAGGGAAGCTTTCTTT.

The chain carries TRBV6-5 and TRBJ1-2, with D unclear. The V gene's germline CDR1 is MNHEY and CDR2 SVGAGI. The CDR3 consists of 13 residues. V was pared by 5 bases and J by 2 bases, with 9 bases between. In nucleotides, the CDR3 is TGTGCCAGCAGTACCGGGATGAACTATGGCTACACCTTC. This sequence encodes CASSTGMNYGYTF.

V and J are TRBV7-3 and TRBJ2-3; 14 bases are a match to TRBD2. Per germline, CDR1 SGHTA and CDR2 FQGTGA. After removal of 4 bases from V and 6 bases from J, the junction contained 6 bases not matched to a gene. The CDR3 runs 16 residues. The CDR3 spells CASSSGLAGEGDTQYF. The CDR3 nucleotides are TGTGCCAGCAGCTCGGGACTAGCGGGAGAGGGGGATACGCAGTATTTT.

The chain carries TRBV7-9 and TRBJ2-7; 8 bases are a match to TRBD1. CDR1 and CDR2 (germline): SEHNR, FQNEAQ (reference sequence). V lost 6 bases and J lost 7; bases outside the gene matches: 14. The CDR3 loop spans 15 amino acids. The CDR3 reads CASSMGTGQAEEQYF. The CDR3 nucleotides read TGTGCCAGCAGTATGGGCACGGGACAGGCTGAAGAGCAGTACTTC.

The rearrangement uses TRBV2 and TRBJ2-7, with D perhaps TRBD2 (5 bases). V lost 6 bases to trimming and J lost 3 bases, with 15 bases between them. The CDR3 runs 14 residues. CDR1 and CDR2 from the germline V gene are SNHLY and FYNNEI. CDR3 DNA: TGTGCCAGCAGCACCCGGGAAAAACTCTACGAGCAGTACTTC. Protein sequence: CASSTREKLYEQYF.

The chain uses TRBV11-2 and TRBJ1-1, with D unresolved. Trimming shortened V by 5 bases and J by 0 bases, and 10 bases separated the two germline ends. CDR3 length: 14 amino acids. Germline V gene data show CDR1 as SGHAT and CDR2 as FQNNGV. The CDR3 DNA reads TGTGCCAGCAGCCTCGGACGTTTGAACACTGAAGCTTTCTTT. It specifies CASSLGRLNTEAFF.

This chain connects TRBV9 to TRBJ2-2, with D possibly TRBD2 on 5 matching bases. The V end was cut by 10 bases, the J end by 0 bases, with 16 bases between. The CDR3 has 15 amino acids. Germline loops: CDR1 SGDLS, CDR2 YYNGEE. The CDR3 DNA reads as TGTGCCTCTGGTTGGGCGGGCGCGAACACCGGGGAGCTGTTTTTT. Residues: CASGWAGANTGELFF.

This clone appeared a single time. Other DNA sequences from this sample encode an identical CDR3 as well. Written as DNA, the CDR3 is TGTGCCTGGTCTGAGAACCAAGAGACCCAGTACTTC. Translation: CAWSENQETQYF. The V and J genes are TRBV30 and TRBJ2-5; D uncertain. The V end was cut by 5 bases, the J end by 0 bases, with 7 bases between. This CDR3 region has 12 residues. The germline gives CDR1 GTSNPN, CDR2 SVGIG (reference sequence).

The chain is built from TRBV11-2 and TRBJ2-7; D assignment may be TRBD1 or TRBD2 (5 bases each). CDR3 size: 14 residues. The V end was cut by 2 bases, the J end by 4 bases, with 12 bases between. The germline V gene encodes CDR1 SGHAT and CDR2 FQNNGV. The CDR3 sequence: CASSLSGDGYEQYF. The CDR3 nucleotides are TGTGCCAGCAGCTTATCTGGGGACGGTTACGAGCAGTACTTC.

This clone was seen a few times. The chain links TRBV28 to TRBJ1-2; the match to TRBD1 covers 9 bases. V lost 7 bases to trimming and J lost 7 bases; unmatched junction nucleotides: 10. The CDR3 length is 14 residues. Per germline, CDR1 MDHEN and CDR2 SYDVKM. In nucleotides, the CDR3 is TGTGCCAGCAACACTCTGGGACAGGGCTTTGGCTACACCTTC. Translated: CASNTLGQGFGYTF.